This T cell receptor (beta chain) was obtained from a study of cytomegalovirus exposure and HLA in healthy donors. Notes on the study in general: Reported findings show TCR beta sequences accurately forecast HLA-A and HLA-B alleles in most subjects.

Primers included in the PCR were 60 Vbeta and 13 Jbeta primers. This table comes from immunoSEQ multiplex PCR, and its TCRdb copy is limited to in-frame clones, with some not included. Of 150,000 to 200,000 clones in the sample, about 71% were seen once. A note on this clone: Antigen unknown.

Deletions cut 8 bases from V and 0 bases from J, with 11 bases between. The CDR3 contains 15 residues. In germline, CDR1 is SNHLY, CDR2 FYNNEI. Material: PBMCs. This clonotype was sampled from a woman between 40 and 55 years old in good health and CMV-seropositive. The chain recombines TRBV2 with TRBJ2-6; no firm D call. The CDR3 sequence is CASGRLSSGANVLTF. The CDR3, as DNA: TGTGCCAGCGGAAGACTGTCCTCTGGGGCCAACGTCCTGACTTTC.